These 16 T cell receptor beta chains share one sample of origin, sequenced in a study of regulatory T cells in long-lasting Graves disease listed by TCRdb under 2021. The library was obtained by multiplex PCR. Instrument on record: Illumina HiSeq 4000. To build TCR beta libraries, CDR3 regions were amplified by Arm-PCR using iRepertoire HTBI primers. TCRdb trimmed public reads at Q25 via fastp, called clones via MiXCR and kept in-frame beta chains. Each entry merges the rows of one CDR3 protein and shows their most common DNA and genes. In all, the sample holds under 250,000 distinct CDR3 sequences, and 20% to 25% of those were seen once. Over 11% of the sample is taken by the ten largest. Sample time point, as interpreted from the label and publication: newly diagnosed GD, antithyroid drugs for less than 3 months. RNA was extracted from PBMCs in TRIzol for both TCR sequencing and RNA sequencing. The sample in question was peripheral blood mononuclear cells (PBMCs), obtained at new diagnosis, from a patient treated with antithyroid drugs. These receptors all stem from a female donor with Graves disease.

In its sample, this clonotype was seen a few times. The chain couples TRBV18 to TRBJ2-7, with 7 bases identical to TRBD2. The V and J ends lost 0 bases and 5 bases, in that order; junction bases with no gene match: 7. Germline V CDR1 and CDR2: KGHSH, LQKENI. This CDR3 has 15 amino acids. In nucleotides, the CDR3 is TGTGCCAGCTCACCACCGGGGGACGGGGGGAACGAGCAGTACTTC. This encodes CASSPPGDGGNEQYF.

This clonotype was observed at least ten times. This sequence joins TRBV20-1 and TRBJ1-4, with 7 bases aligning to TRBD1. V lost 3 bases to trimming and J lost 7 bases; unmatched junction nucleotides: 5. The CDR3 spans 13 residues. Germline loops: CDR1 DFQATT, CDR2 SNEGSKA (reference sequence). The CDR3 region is CSASKGAGEKLFF. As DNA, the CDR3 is TGCAGTGCTAGTAAGGGGGCTGGTGAAAAACTGTTTTTT.

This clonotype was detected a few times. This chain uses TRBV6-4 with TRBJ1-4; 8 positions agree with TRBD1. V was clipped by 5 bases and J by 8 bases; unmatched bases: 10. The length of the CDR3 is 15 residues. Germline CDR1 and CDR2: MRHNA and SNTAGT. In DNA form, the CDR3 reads TGTGCCAGCAGTTCTACAGGGGGTGTTTGGGAAAAACTGTTTTTT. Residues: CASSSTGGVWEKLFF.

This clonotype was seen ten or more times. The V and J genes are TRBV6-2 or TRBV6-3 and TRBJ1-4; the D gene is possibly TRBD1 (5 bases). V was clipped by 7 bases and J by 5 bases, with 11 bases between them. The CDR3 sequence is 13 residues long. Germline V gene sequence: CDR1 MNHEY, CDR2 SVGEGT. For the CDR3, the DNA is TGTGCCAGCAACGAGGGGCTAAATGAAAAACTGTTTTTT. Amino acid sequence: CASNEGLNEKLFF.

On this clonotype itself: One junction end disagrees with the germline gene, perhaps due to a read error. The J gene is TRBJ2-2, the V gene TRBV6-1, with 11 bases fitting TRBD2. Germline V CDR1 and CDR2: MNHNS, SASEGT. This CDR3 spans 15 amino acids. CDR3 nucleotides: TGTGCCAGCAGCCTTAGCGGGGGGGGCACCGGGGAGCTGCTTTTT. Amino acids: CASSLSGGGTGELLF.

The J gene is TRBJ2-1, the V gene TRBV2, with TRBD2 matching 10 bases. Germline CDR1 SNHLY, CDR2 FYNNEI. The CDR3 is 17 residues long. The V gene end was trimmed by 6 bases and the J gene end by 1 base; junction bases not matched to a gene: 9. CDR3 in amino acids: CASRETSGDPSYNEQFF. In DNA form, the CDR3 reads TGTGCCAGCAGGGAAACTAGCGGGGACCCTTCCTACAATGAGCAGTTCTTC.

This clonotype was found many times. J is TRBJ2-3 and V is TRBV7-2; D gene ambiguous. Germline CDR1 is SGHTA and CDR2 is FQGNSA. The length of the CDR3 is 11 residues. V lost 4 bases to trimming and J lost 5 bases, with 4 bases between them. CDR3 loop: CASSSKDTQYF. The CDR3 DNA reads TGTGCCAGCAGCTCGAAAGATACGCAGTATTTT.

CDR3 sequence (DNA): TGTGCCAGCAGCTTGGGACTAGCGGAGAGCGATACGCAGTATTTT. Amino acids: CASSLGLAESDTQYF. The rearrangement joins TRBV7-2 to TRBJ2-3; TRBD2 agrees at 11 bases. The CDR3 is made up of 15 amino acids. V shed 3 bases and J 6 bases; nucleotides not matched to a gene: 5. The germline CDR1 and CDR2 sequences are SGHTA and FQGNSA. The full variable domain, in which reference TRBV7-2 and TRBJ2-3 provide the parts outside the CDR3, is GAGVSQSPSNKVTEKGKDVELRCDPISGHTALYWYRQSLGQGLEFLIYFQGNSAPDKSGLPSDRFSAERTGGSVSTLTIQRTQQEDSAVYLCASSLGLAESDTQYFGPGTRLTVL.

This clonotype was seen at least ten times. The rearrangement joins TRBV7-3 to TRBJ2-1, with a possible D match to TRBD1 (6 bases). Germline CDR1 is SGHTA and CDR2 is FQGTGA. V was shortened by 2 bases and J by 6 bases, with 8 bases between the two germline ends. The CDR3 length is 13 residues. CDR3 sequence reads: CASSLGGVNEQFF. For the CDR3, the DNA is TGTGCCAGCAGCTTAGGGGGCGTCAATGAGCAGTTCTTC.

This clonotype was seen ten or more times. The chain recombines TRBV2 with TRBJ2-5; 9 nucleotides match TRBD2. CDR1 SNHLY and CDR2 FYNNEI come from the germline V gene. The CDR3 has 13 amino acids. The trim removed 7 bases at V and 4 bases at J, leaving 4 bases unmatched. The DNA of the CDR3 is TGTGCCAGCAACACGCGGGGGGGAGAGACCCAGTACTTC. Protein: CASNTRGGETQYF.

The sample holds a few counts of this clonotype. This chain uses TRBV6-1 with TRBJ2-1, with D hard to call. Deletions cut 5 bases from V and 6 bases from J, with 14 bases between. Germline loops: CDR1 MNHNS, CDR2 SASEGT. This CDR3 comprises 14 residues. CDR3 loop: CASSRALGSNEQFF. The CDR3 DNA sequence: TGTGCCAGCAGTCGGGCCCTAGGGTCCAATGAGCAGTTCTTC.

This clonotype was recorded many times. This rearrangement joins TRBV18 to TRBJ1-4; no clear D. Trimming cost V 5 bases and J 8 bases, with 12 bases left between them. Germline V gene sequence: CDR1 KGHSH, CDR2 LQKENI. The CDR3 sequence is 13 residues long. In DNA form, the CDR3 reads TGTGCCAGCTCAACTTCCTCCGGGGAAAAACTGTTTTTT. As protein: CASSTSSGEKLFF. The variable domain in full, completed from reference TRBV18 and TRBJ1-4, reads NAGVMQNPRHLVRRRGQEARLRCSPMKGHSHVYWYRQLPEEGLKFMVYLQKENIIDESGMPKERFSAEFPKEGPSILRIQQVVRGDSAAYFCASSTSSGEKLFFGSGTQLSVL.

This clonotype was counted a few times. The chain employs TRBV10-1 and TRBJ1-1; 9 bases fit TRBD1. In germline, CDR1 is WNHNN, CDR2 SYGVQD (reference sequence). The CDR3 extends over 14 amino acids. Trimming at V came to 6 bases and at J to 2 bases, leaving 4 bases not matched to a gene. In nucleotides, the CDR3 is TGCGCCAGCAGCCGGGACAGGGCAAACACTGAAGCTTTCTTT. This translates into CASSRDRANTEAFF.

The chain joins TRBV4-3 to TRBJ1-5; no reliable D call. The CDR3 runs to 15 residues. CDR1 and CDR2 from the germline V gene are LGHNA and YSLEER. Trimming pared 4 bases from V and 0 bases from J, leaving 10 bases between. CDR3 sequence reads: CASSPGPYSNQPQHF. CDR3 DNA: TGCGCCAGCAGCCCCGGGCCATATAGCAATCAGCCCCAGCATTTT.

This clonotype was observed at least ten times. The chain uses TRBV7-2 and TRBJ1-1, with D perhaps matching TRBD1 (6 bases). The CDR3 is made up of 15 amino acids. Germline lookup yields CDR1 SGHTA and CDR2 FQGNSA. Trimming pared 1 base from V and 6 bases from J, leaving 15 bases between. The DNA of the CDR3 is TGTGCCAGCAGCTTAGTCCAGGGGCAGTCCTCTGAAGCTTTCTTT. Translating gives CASSLVQGQSSEAFF.

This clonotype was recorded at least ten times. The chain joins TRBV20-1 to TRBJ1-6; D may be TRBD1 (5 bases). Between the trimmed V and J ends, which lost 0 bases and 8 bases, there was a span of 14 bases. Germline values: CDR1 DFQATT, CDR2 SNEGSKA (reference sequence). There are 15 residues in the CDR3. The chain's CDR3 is CSARDRAVLHSPLHF. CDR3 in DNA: TGCAGTGCTAGAGACAGGGCCGTCCTTCATTCACCCCTCCACTTT.